These T cell receptor beta chains were read from a single sample in a study of tumor and adjacent non-tumor tissue in lung cancer. TCRdb fed the multiplex PCR reads into MiXCR, producing one record per CDR3 protein. This sample has approximately 75,000 distinct CDR3 sequences, with 77% found just once. What was sequenced was lung tumor tissue. The receptors shown here come from a woman in her fifties or sixties with non-small cell lung cancer. The CDR3 runs from the conserved cysteine through the conserved F or W. Each record gives: V gene, clone size, J gene, D gene, CDR3 length, CDR3 DNA, CDR3 protein. D genes are given only for firm matches. Expanded clones are given a class, and other clones once, few, many or no size at all.

v_call: TRBV11-3
clone_size: .
j_call: TRBJ2-2
d_call: .
cdr3_length: 15
cdr3_nt: TGTGCCAGCAGCTCTTACGGGACAAGGCACAGGGAGCCATTTTTT
cdr3_aa: CASSSYGTRHREPFF

v_call: TRBV29-1
clone_size: medium-sized
j_call: TRBJ2-5
d_call: TRBD1
cdr3_length: 13
cdr3_nt: TGCAGTAGCTGGCAGGGGGCGTGGGAGACCCAGTACTTC
cdr3_aa: CSSWQGAWETQYF

v_call: TRBV6-5
clone_size: .
j_call: TRBJ1-3
d_call: .
cdr3_length: 13
cdr3_nt: TGTGTCAGTAGTCGAACCATCAGGGACACCATATATTTT
cdr3_aa: CVSSRTIRDTIYF

v_call: TRBV5-1
clone_size: .
j_call: TRBJ2-5
d_call: .
cdr3_length: 16
cdr3_nt: TGCGCCAGCAGCTTGGAGGGGGGAGGCTATCAAGATACCCAGTACTTC
cdr3_aa: CASSLEGGGYQDTQYF

v_call: TRBV12-5
clone_size: .
j_call: TRBJ2-3
d_call: TRBD2
cdr3_length: 14
cdr3_nt: TGTGCTAGTGGGACTAGCGGACGCACAGATATGCAGTATTTT
cdr3_aa: CASGTSGRTDMQYF

v_call: TRBV5-6
clone_size: .
j_call: TRBJ2-4
d_call: .
cdr3_length: 16
cdr3_nt: TGTGTCAGCAGCTTGGGCGGGATGGGAGCCAAAAACATTCAGTATTTC
cdr3_aa: CVSSLGGMGAKNIQYF

v_call: TRBV11-2
clone_size: .
j_call: TRBJ2-5
d_call: TRBD2
cdr3_length: 13
cdr3_nt: TGTGCCAGCACGCAGCGGGGGTTAGAGACCCAGTACTTC
cdr3_aa: CASTQRGLETQYF

v_call: TRBV29-1
clone_size: once
j_call: TRBJ2-7
d_call: .
cdr3_length: 12
cdr3_nt: TGCAGCGTTTTTACGGACTGCTACGAGCAATACTTC
cdr3_aa: CSVFTDCYEQYF

v_call: TRBV6-5
clone_size: .
j_call: TRBJ1-4
d_call: .
cdr3_length: 17
cdr3_nt: TGTGCCAGCAGCCATCTTAAATCAAGGGGCTCTAATGAAAAACTGTTTTTT
cdr3_aa: CASSHLKSRGSNEKLFF

v_call: TRBV12-3/TRBV12-4
clone_size: .
j_call: TRBJ1-1
d_call: .
cdr3_length: 11
cdr3_nt: TGTGCCAGCAGTAGGGGGGGTTCAGCTTCATTT
cdr3_aa: CASSRGGSASF

v_call: TRBV6-2/TRBV6-3
clone_size: .
j_call: TRBJ1-4
d_call: .
cdr3_length: 13
cdr3_nt: TGTGCCAGCAGTTATGCCGGTGGTGAAAAACTGTTTTTT
cdr3_aa: CASSYAGGEKLFF

v_call: TRBV29-1
clone_size: .
j_call: TRBJ2-5
d_call: .
cdr3_length: 12
cdr3_nt: TGCAGCGTTGTTAGACGGTCCGAGACTCAGTACTTC
cdr3_aa: CSVVRRSETQYF

v_call: TRBV11-2
clone_size: .
j_call: TRBJ2-3
d_call: .
cdr3_length: 13
cdr3_nt: TGTGCCAGCAGCTTAGATCGGGAAGATACACTGTATTTT
cdr3_aa: CASSLDREDTLYF

v_call: TRBV7-8
clone_size: .
j_call: TRBJ2-1
d_call: TRBD1
cdr3_length: 17
cdr3_nt: TGTGCCAGCCGCCCCAGACCAGGGGGATACCGGGTCGATGAGCAGTTCTTC
cdr3_aa: CASRPRPGGYRVDEQFF

v_call: TRBV10-3
clone_size: .
j_call: TRBJ2-7
d_call: .
cdr3_length: 13
cdr3_nt: TGTGCCCCTGAGAGGACGGACGGCTACGAGCAGTACTTC
cdr3_aa: CAPERTDGYEQYF

v_call: TRBV24-1
clone_size: .
j_call: TRBJ2-2
d_call: .
cdr3_length: 16
cdr3_nt: .
cdr3_aa: CATSDLPPANTGSCFF

v_call: TRBV29-1
clone_size: medium-sized
j_call: TRBJ2-5
d_call: .
cdr3_length: 14
cdr3_nt: TGCAGCGTTGGAGTAGGGCCCAACCAAGAGACCCAGTACTTC
cdr3_aa: CSVGVGPNQETQYF

v_call: TRBV5-4
clone_size: .
j_call: TRBJ2-7
d_call: .
cdr3_length: 12
cdr3_nt: TGTGCCAGCAGCAGACTCCTTCCCGAGGAGTACTTC
cdr3_aa: CASSRLLPEEYF

v_call: TRBV28
clone_size: .
j_call: TRBJ2-3
d_call: .
cdr3_length: 14
cdr3_nt: TGTGCCAGCAAGCGCGGTACTTTCACAGATACGCAGTATTTT
cdr3_aa: CASKRGTFTDTQYF